This is a list of T cell receptor beta chains from one sample in a study of blood T cell repertoires in COVID-19. Sequencing was performed with immunoSEQ multiplex PCR; in TCRdb, only in-frame clones are kept and a portion is missing. The repertoire holds roughly 100,000 clones, with roughly four fifths as singletons. Material: peripheral blood. Receptors originate from a man aged 55 to 69 with acute or convalescent COVID-19. Each CDR3 is given with its conserved first and last residue. D genes are given only for firm matches. Some rows have no size entry. The others give once, few or many, or a class for an expanded clone.

V	size	J	D	DNA	CDR3
TRBV5-1	NA	TRBJ2-2	NA	TGCGCCAGCAGCTTGGCCCTAGGCCCCCGATCCACCGGGGAGCTGTTTTTT	CASSLALGPRSTGELFF
TRBV27	few	TRBJ2-7	TRBD2	TGTGCCAGCAGTTCACCTCTAGCGGCCACCTACGAGCAGTACTTC	CASSSPLAATYEQYF
TRBV14	NA	TRBJ2-2	NA	TGTGCCAGCAGCCGGCAGGCCACCGGGGAGCTGTTTTTT	CASSRQATGELFF
TRBV6-1	NA	TRBJ2-5	TRBD2	TGTGCCAGCAGTGAAGCTCGACTAGCGGGGGTCAAGTACCAAGAGACCCAGTACTTC	CASSEARLAGVKYQETQYF
TRBV5-1	NA	TRBJ1-6	NA	TGCGCCAGCAGCACGGCTGGCGGGATTTCACCCCTCCACTTT	CASSTAGGISPLHF
TRBV30	NA	TRBJ1-5	NA	TGTGCCTGGAGTGTCAGGGAAGATCAGCCCCAGCATTTT	CAWSVREDQPQHF
TRBV7-9	few	TRBJ2-1	TRBD1	TGTGCCAGCAGTCGGATTGGCCAGGGGGTGAATGAGCAGTTCTTC	CASSRIGQGVNEQFF
TRBV28	NA	TRBJ2-1	NA	TGTGCCAGCAGTTTAGGAGGGTCTAACAATGAGCAGTTCTTC	CASSLGGSNNEQFF
TRBV28	NA	TRBJ1-3	NA	TGTGCCAGCAGTTTGACAGCATCTGGAAACACCATATATTTT	CASSLTASGNTIYF
TRBV12-5	NA	TRBJ2-7	NA	TGTGCTAGTGGCTGGGAGATTTACGAGCAGTACTTC	CASGWEIYEQYF